In its sample, the clone carrying this T cell receptor (beta chain) was seen a few times. Its antigen is not known. The entry originates in a study of cytomegalovirus exposure and HLA in healthy donors. At the level of the study: HLA-typed donors contributed 65 million to 85 million unique TCRs, which were held in an early data release.

General observations from the study: HLA alleles showed associations with some 17,000 TCR beta sequences in a later analysis, at a 0.05 false discovery rate. A later analysis reportedly found fewer N-insertions in an Asian-associated ancestry cluster than the approximately 660-donor mean.

The V gene lost 6 bases and the J gene lost 4 bases, with 10 bases spanning the gap. The length of the CDR3 is 12 residues. Germline CDR1 and CDR2: MNHEY and SMNVEV (reference sequence). The primer mix had 60 Vbeta and 13 Jbeta primers. Data came from immunoSEQ multiplex PCR; TCRdb stores just in-frame clones and leaves some out. The sample contains about 120,000 clones, around 85% of which appear only once. Input material: PBMCs. The clonotype originates from a man younger than 45 in good health and CMV-seronegative. The chain joins TRBV27 to TRBJ2-7, with D hard to call. CDR3 sequence: CASSPSRYEQYF. DNA for the CDR3: TGTGCCAGCAGCCCTTCTAGGTACGAGCAGTACTTC.